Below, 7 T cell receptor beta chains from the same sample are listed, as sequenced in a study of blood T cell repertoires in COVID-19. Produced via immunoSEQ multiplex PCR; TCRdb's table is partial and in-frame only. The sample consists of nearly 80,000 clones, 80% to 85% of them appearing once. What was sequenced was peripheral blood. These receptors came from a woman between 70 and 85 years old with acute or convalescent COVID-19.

The CDR3 nucleotides are TGCGCCAGCAGCCAAGGTCTGAAGGGACGGGGGAACTATGGCTACACCTTC. Translated, it gives CASSQGLKGRGNYGYTF. The rearrangement links TRBV4-1 to TRBJ1-2; D possibly corresponds to TRBD1 (5 bases). CDR3 length: 17 residues. The V and J ends lost 1 base and 2 bases respectively, with 17 bases between them. Germline V gene data show CDR1 as MGHRA and CDR2 as YSYEKL.

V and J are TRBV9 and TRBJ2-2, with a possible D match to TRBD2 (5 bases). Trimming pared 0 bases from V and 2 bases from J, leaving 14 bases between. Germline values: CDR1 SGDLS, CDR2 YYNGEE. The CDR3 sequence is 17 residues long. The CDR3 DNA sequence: TGTGCCAGCAGCGTAGTACATAGCGAGATTAACACCGGGGAGCTGTTTTTT. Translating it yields CASSVVHSEINTGELFF. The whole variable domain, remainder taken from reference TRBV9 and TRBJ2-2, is DSGVTQTPKHLITATGQRVTLRCSPRSGDLSVYWYQQSLDQGLQFLIQYYNGEERAKGNILERFSAQQFPDLHSELNLSSLELGDSALYFCASSVVHSEINTGELFFGEGSRLTVL.

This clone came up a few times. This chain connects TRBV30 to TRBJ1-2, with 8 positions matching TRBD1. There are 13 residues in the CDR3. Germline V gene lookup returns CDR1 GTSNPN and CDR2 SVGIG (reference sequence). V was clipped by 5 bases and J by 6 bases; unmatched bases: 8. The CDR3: CAWSGGEYDGYTF. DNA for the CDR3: TGTGCCTGGTCAGGGGGCGAATACGATGGCTACACCTTC.

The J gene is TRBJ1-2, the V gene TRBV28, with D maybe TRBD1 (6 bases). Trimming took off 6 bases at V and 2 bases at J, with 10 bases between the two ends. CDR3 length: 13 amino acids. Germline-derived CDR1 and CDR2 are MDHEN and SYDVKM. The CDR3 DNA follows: TGTGCCAGCAGACTCGGACAGAACTATGGCTACACCTTC. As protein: CASRLGQNYGYTF.

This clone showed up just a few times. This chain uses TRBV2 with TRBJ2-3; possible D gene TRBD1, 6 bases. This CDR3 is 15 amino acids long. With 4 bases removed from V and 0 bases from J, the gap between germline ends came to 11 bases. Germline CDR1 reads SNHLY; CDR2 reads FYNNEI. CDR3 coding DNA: TGTGCCAGCAGTGCTGGGGGCGGGAGCACAGATACGCAGTATTTT. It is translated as CASSAGGGSTDTQYF. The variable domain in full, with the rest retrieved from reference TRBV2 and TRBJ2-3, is EPEVTQTPSHQVTQMGQEVILRCVPISNHLYFYWYRQILGQKVEFLVSFYNNEISEKSEIFDDQFSVERPDGSNFTLKIRSTKLEDSAMYFCASSAGGGSTDTQYFGPGTRLTVL.

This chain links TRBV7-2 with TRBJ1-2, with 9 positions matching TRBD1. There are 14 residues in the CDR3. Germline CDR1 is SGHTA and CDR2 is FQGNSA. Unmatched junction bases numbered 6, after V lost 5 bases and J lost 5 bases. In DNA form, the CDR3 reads TGTGCCAGCAGCCCAGGACAGGGGATGTATGGCTACACCTTC. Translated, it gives CASSPGQGMYGYTF.

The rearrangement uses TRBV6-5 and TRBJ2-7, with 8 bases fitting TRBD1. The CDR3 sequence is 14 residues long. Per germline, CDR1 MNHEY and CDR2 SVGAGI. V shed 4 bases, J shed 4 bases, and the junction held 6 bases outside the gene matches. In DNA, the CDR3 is TGTGCCAGCAGTTTGGGACAGGTATCTTACGAGCAGTACTTC. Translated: CASSLGQVSYEQYF.